This T cell receptor beta chain was retrieved from a study of early T cells in non-severe SARS-CoV-2 infection. A single record per CDR3 protein comes from TCRdb applying MiXCR to the 5' RACE reads. The sample carries under 100,000 distinct CDR3 sequences, approximately 11% recorded once. This clonotype has more than one count but fewer than ten. The germline V and J ends were trimmed by 6 bases and 3 bases, with 13 bases remaining between them. The CDR3 has 14 residues. Per germline, CDR1 LGHNT and CDR2 FRNRAP. This chain connects TRBV12-5 to TRBJ2-3; maybe TRBD2 (6 bases). Sequencing was carried out using whole blood. The sequence was obtained from an adult who was a healthcare worker with PCR-confirmed SARS-CoV-2 infection or an uninfected control (not recorded which). The CDR3 sequence is CASGGGPRTDTQYF. The DNA for the CDR3 is TGTGCTAGTGGGGGGGGACCGAGGACAGATACGCAGTATTTT.